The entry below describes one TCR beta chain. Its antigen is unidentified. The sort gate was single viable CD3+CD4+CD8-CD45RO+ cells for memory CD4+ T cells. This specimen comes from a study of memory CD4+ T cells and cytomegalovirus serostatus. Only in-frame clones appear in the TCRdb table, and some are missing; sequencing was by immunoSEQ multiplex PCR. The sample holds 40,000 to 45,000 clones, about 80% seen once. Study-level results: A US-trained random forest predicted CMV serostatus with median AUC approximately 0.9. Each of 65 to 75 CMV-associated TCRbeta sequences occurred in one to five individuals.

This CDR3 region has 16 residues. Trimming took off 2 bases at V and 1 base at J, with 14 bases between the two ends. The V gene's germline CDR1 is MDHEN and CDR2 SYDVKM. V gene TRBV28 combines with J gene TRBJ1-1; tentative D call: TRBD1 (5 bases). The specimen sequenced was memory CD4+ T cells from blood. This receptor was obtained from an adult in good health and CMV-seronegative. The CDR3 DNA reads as TGTGCCAGCAGTTTAGAGGGCAGGAGGGGGAACACTGAAGCTTTCTTT. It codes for CASSLEGRRGNTEAFF.